The T cell receptor (beta chain) described here comes from a study of radiotherapy plus CTLA-4 blockade in lung cancer. The table came from immunoSEQ multiplex PCR; TCRdb's copy has only in-frame clones and leaves some out. The profile covers approximately 94,000 clones, with about four fifths appearing a single time and over 20% taken by the ten largest. In its sample, this clone was seen once. The CDR3 length is 15 residues. Germline V lookup: CDR1 LNHDA, CDR2 SQIVND (reference sequence). The V end lost 4 bases, the J end lost 1 base, and 13 bases lay between the germline ends. The sequences come from peripheral blood, collected from a patient treated with radiotherapy plus ipilimumab. This chain uses TRBV19 with TRBJ2-5; D is ambiguous. The receptor was derived from a human donor with non-small cell lung cancer that progressed on radiotherapy plus ipilimumab. The CDR3 DNA follows: TGTGCCAGTAGTAAAGGGATCACGAGCCAAGAGACCCAGTACTTC. Its translation: CASSKGITSQETQYF.